This T cell receptor beta chain is drawn from a study of CD8 T cell repertoires and HIV-1 epitope variants. Across the whole study: Each of Twenty-five Gag and Nef epitope peptides stimulated a separate culture.

Sequenced by immunoSEQ multiplex PCR; TCRdb stores in-frame clones only, minus some. The data contain 2,200 or so clones, approximately 71% of them seen just once; the ten biggest clones take up roughly 41%. In its sample, this clone was seen once. The antigen is unknown. The receptor was isolated from a male donor with HIV. Input material: cultured CD8+ T cells derived from PBMCs.

CDR3 bases: TGTGCCAGCGCCGGGGGGGGATCCTACGAGCAGTACTTC. It encodes CASAGGGSYEQYF. The genes are TRBV27 and TRBJ2-7; 8 nucleotides agree with TRBD2. CDR3 length: 13 amino acids. V shed 8 bases, J shed 1 base, and the junction held 4 bases outside the gene matches. The germline CDR1 and CDR2 sequences are MNHEY and SMNVEV (reference sequence).